Sequencing of this T cell receptor (beta chain) was carried out in a study of blood T cell repertoires in COVID-19 (dated by TCRdb to 2020 to 2021). At the level of the whole study: The collaborator samples originated in the United States, Italy and Spain and spanned the acute and convalescent phases of COVID-19. The samples were drawn from two sources: the first 160 participants of the ongoing ImmuneRACE study, and approximately 1,300 subjects contributed by 6 global collaborators. The prospective study material was composed of cDNA or gDNA derived from T cells, B-cell-depleted T cells, or PBMCs. Where available, HLA class I and class II types were obtained from metadata supplied by the sample provider rather than from assay-based typing. A de-identified subject ID, COVID-19 status, age in years and sex were almost always included in the sample metadata. A freely available public database, intended as a resource for researchers studying the immune response to SARS-CoV-2, is where the repertoires were released. The dataset comprised deeply sampled blood TCRbeta repertoires from subjects exposed to, actively infected with, or recovered from COVID-19.

Unmatched junction bases come to 5, with V trimmed by 2 bases and J by 7 bases. From the cysteine through the phenylalanine, the CDR3 covers 15 amino acids. The read is trimmed to its CDR3 DNA, 45 bases read in frame from base 1. CDR1 and CDR2, looked up from the germline V gene, are MNHEY and SVGEGT. One collaborating source in Seattle enrolled patients while the patients were actively infected and followed the patients over time throughout the course of disease. Each collaborating institution followed its own protocols to collect whole blood in K2EDTA tubes. For TCRbeta analysis, collaborators shipped samples as frozen whole blood, isolated PBMCs, or DNA extracted from either of those sample types. The investigation overall reported the following: Clinical and demographic metadata were provided uncurated, with the amount varying by source and participant.

On this clone itself: Its antigen remains undetermined. The sample holds no much larger clone one base away, and base qualities are not on file.

The immunoSEQ Assay, a bias-controlled multiplex PCR, was used to amplify TCRbeta CDR3 regions from genomic DNA. As for the authors' bioinformatics: Within the assay, amplification of reference gene primers was used to estimate how many nucleated cells each sample contained. To quantify the absolute abundance of each unique TCRbeta CDR3 rearrangement, sequence reads were collapsed and filtered. For each sample, productive Simpson clonality was calculated by taking the square root of Simpson's diversity index across productive rearrangements. TCRdb re-hosts the immuneACCESS table, in-frame sequences only. Its copies lack some clones; in the studies checked, an unresolved V gene accounts for under half of them, and the cause for the rest is not known. V and J calls and clone size are given by that table; D and trimming were obtained from the DNA. The sample records roughly 120,000 clones, over 85% of which are singletons. Jointly, the top ten make up 4% to 5% of the sample.

This chain joins TRBV6-2 or TRBV6-3 to TRBJ2-1; 10 bases in the middle match TRBD2. This receptor was obtained from a man aged 60 to 75 with COVID-19, enrolled during active disease. Sample: peripheral blood. The CDR3 reads as follows: CASSYVAGGRNEQFF. The base sequence is TGTGCCAGCAGTTACGTAGCGGGAGGCCGGAATGAGCAGTTCTTC.